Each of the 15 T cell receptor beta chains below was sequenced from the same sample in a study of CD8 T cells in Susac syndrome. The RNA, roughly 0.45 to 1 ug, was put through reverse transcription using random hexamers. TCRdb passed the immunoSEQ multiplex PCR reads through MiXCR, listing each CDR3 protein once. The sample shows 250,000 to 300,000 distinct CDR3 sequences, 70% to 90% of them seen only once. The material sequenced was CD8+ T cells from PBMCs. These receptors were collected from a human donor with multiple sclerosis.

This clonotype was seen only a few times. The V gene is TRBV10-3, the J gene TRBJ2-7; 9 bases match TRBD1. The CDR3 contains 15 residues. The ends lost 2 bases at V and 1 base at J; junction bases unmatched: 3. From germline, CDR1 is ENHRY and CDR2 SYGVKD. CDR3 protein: CAISEPGTGSYEQYF. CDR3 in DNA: TGTGCCATCAGTGAGCCCGGGACAGGGTCCTACGAGCAGTACTTC.

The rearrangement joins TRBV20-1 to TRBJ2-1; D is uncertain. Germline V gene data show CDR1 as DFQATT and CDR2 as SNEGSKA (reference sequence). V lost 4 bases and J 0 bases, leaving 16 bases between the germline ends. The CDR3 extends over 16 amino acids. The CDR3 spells CSATPPTMSSYNEQFF. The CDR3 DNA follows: TGCAGTGCTACACCGCCGACAATGAGCTCCTACAATGAGCAGTTCTTC.

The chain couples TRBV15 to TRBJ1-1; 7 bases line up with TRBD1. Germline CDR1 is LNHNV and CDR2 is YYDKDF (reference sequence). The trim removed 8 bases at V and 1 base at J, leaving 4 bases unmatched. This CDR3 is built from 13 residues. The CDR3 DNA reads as TGTGCCACCCAACAGGGGCCGAACACTGAAGCTTTCTTT. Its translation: CATQQGPNTEAFF.

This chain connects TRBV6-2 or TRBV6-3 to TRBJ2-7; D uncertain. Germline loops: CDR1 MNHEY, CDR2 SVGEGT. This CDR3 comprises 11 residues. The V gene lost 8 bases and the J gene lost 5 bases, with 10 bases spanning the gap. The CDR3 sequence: CASGLWDEQYF. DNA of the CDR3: TGTGCCAGCGGCCTCTGGGACGAGCAGTACTTC.

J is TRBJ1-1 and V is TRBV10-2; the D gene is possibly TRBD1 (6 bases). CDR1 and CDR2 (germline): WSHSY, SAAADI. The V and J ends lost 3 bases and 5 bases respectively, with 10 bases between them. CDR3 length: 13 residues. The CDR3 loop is CASSDLRGTEAFF. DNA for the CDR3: TGCGCCAGCAGTGACCTCAGGGGTACTGAAGCTTTCTTT.

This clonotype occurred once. CDR3 region: CASRTYEQYF. The CDR3 DNA reads as TGTGCCAGCCGAACCTACGAGCAGTACTTC. The chain has TRBV2 and TRBJ2-7, with unresolved D. This CDR3 is 10 amino acids long. Germline V gives CDR1 SNHLY, CDR2 FYNNEI. V shed 8 bases and J shed 2 bases, with 4 bases lying between them.

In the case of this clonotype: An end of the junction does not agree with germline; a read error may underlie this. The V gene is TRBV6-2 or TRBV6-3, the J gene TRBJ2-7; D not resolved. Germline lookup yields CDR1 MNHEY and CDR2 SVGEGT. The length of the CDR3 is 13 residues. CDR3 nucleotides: TGTACCAGCACCAGCGCAATGTCCTACGAGCAGTACTTC. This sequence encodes CTSTSAMSYEQYF.

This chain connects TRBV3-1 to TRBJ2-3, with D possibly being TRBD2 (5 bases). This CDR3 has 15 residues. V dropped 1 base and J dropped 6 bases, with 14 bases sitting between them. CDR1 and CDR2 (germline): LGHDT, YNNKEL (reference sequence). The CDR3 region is CASSQAERPGDTQYF. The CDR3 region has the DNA TGTGCCAGCAGCCAAGCCGAGAGACCGGGGGATACGCAGTATTTT.

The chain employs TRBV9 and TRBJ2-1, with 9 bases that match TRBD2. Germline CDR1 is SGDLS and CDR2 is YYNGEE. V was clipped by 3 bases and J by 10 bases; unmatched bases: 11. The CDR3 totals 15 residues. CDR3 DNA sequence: TGTGCCAGCAGCGCCCGACTAGCGGTTAGGCCGGAGCAGTTCTTC. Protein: CASSARLAVRPEQFF.

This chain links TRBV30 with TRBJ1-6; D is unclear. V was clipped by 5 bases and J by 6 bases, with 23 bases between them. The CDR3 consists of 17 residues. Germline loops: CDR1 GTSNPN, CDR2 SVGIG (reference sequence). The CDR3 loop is CAWALEHRLPPNSPLHF. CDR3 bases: TGTGCCTGGGCCCTCGAACATCGGCTACCCCCTAATTCACCCCTCCACTTT.

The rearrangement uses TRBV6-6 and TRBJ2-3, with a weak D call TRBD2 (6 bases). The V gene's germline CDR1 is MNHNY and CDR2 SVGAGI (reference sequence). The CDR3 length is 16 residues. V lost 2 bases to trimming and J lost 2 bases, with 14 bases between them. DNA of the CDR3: TGTGCCAGCAGTTACCCGCGGGGCAGTCCCACAGATACGCAGTATTTT. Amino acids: CASSYPRGSPTDTQYF.

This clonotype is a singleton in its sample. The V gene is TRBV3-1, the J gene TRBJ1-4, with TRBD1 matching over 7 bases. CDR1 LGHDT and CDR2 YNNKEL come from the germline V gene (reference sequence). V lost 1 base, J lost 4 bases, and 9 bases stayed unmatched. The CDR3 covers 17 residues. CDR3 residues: CASSQGLRDSLNEKLFF. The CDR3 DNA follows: TGTGCCAGCAGCCAAGGTTTGAGGGACAGCCTTAATGAAAAACTGTTTTTT.

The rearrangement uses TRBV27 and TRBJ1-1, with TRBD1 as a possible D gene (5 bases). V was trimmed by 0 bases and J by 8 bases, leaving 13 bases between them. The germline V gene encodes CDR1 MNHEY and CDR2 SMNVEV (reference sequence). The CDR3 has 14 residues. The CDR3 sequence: CASSLSGPSVEAFF. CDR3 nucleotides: TGTGCCAGCAGTTTATCGGGACCCTCGGTAGAAGCTTTCTTT.

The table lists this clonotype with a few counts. This CDR3 reads CASSQEYSSSYEQYF. The CDR3, as DNA: TGCGCCAGCAGCCAAGAGTACTCCAGCTCCTACGAGCAGTACTTC. The gene calls are TRBV4-3 and TRBJ2-7; no clear D gene. CDR1 and CDR2 from the germline V gene are LGHNA and YSLEER. V lost 0 bases, J lost 0 bases, and 9 bases lay in between. The CDR3 length is 15 residues.

DNA of the CDR3: TGTGCCAGCAGTTCTTTCCGGAGGGTAGGGGACATTCAGTACTTC. It yields the protein CASSSFRRVGDIQYF. V is TRBV12-3 or TRBV12-4 and J is TRBJ2-4; a weak D match, TRBD2 (6 bases). The CDR3 spans 15 residues. Trimming left V 4 bases short and J 8 bases short, with 18 bases between.